A single sample is the source of the 5 T cell receptor beta chains below, sequenced in a study of CD8 T cells in ankylosing spondylitis (dated by TCRdb to between 2016 and 2019). Libraries were constructed by 5' RACE. Reads for this sample came from an Illumina HiSeq 2500. TCRdb trimmed public reads at Q25 via fastp, called clones via MiXCR and kept in-frame beta chains. Every entry covers one CDR3 protein and lists the most common genes and DNA from its rows. Within this sample are about 240,000 distinct CDR3 sequences, with 8% to 9.5% of them counted one time only. The ten biggest clones cover about 6.8% of the sample. Source material: blood, either unsorted or a sorted T cell fraction (not recorded which). These receptors all stem from a male donor with ankylosing spondylitis or in good health (not recorded which).

Only a few counts were recorded for this clonotype. The V gene is TRBV5-1, the J gene TRBJ1-1; D not certain. Germline values: CDR1 SGHRS, CDR2 YFSETQ. The germline V and J ends were trimmed by 0 bases and 6 bases, with 9 bases remaining between them. The CDR3 sequence is 13 residues long. The CDR3 DNA follows: TGCGCCAGCAGCTTGGGTCGTAGCGCTGAAGCTTTCTTT. Its translation: CASSLGRSAEAFF. Drawing the rest from reference TRBV5-1 and TRBJ1-1, the complete variable domain is KAGVTQTPRYLIKTRGQQVTLSCSPISGHRSVSWYQQTPGQGLQFLFEYFSETQRNKGNFPGRFSGRQFSNSRSEMNVSTLELGDSALYLCASSLGRSAEAFFGQGTRLTVV.

The gene calls are TRBV7-3 and TRBJ2-5, with a weak D call TRBD2 (5 bases). The V end was cut by 5 bases, the J end by 4 bases, with 23 bases between. The CDR3 length is 17 residues. Per germline, CDR1 SGHTA and CDR2 FQGTGA. In DNA form, the CDR3 reads TGTGCCAGCAGCCCCAAAAGAAAACTAGACGTCTTAGAGACCCAGTACTTC. Residues: CASSPKRKLDVLETQYF.

A few counts support this clonotype. The gene calls are TRBV20-1 and TRBJ2-7; D is unresolved. Trimming removed 0 bases at V and 3 bases at J, with 3 bases between. Germline lookup yields CDR1 DFQATT and CDR2 SNEGSKA (reference sequence). The CDR3 extends over 11 amino acids. CDR3 DNA sequence: TGCAGTGCTAGAGATTACTACGAGCAGTACTTC. Its translation: CSARDYYEQYF.

Worth noting for this clonotype: This may come from a read error, since a much larger clone is one base off. The J gene is TRBJ2-1, the V gene TRBV20-1; no definite D call. The germline gives CDR1 DFQATT, CDR2 SNEGSKA (reference sequence). This CDR3 is built from 12 residues. The CDR3 protein is CSAPDSCNEQFF. In nucleotides, the CDR3 is TGCAGTGCGCCAGACTCCTGCAATGAGCAGTTCTTC.

This clonotype has more than one count but fewer than ten. The chain uses TRBV27 and TRBJ1-2; no clear D. CDR3 length: 14 residues. Looked up from germline, CDR1 is MNHEY and CDR2 is SMNVEV (reference sequence). The V end was cut by 3 bases, the J end by 4 bases, with 12 bases between. CDR3 residues: CASSFDQSLYGYTF. CDR3 bases: TGTGCCAGCAGTTTCGACCAGAGCCTCTATGGCTACACCTTC.